The subject of this entry is one T cell receptor beta chain. The antigen remains undetermined. Per germline, CDR1 SGHTA and CDR2 FQGTGA. The CDR3 sequence is 15 residues long. Trimming removed 5 bases from V and 0 bases from J; junction bases left unmatched: 6. These data come from a study of post-analysis software for immune sequencing data. For the study at large: The disease courses covered relapsing-remitting, secondary progressive and progressive-relapsing multiple sclerosis. Study-wide points: TRBV segments more frequent in patients than in controls numbered roughly five and included TRBV5-6, TRBV5-1 and TRBV20-1.

Included in the TCR beta cDNA libraries were unique molecular identifiers. TCRdb re-derived calls from the PCR reads in MiXCR, one entry per CDR3 protein. The sample has fewer than 850,000 distinct CDR3 sequences, just under 30% seen once. The TCR comes from a girl aged 5 to 17 with multiple sclerosis. The chain has TRBV7-3 and TRBJ1-2, with 7 bases aligning to TRBD1. Sequencing was done on a sample of blood. The CDR3, as DNA: TGTGCCAGCAGCCCAAACAGGGGAACTAACTATGGCTACACCTTC. This sequence encodes CASSPNRGTNYGYTF.